This TCR beta chain originates from a study of response to subunit inactivated influenza vaccine. TCRdb fed the RT-PCR reads into MiXCR, producing one record per CDR3 protein. The sample records approximately 530,000 distinct CDR3 sequences, 7.6% being singletons. Study-level points and caveats: There was a suggestion from the authors that each seasonal influenza vaccination recruits few new T cells.

The sample holds many counts of this clonotype. The antigen is undetermined. CDR3 length equals 10 residues. The germline V gene has CDR1 DFQATT and CDR2 SNEGSKA (reference sequence). The ends were cut back, 1 base at V and 8 bases at J, with 3 bases in the middle. This specimen was PBMCs from blood, taken less than 25 months after vaccination. The rearrangement uses TRBV20-1 and TRBJ2-1; D is undetermined. The receptor comes from a man aged 45 to 75 who received an inactivated influenza vaccine. The CDR3 nucleotides read TGCAGTGCTAGAGGGCATGAGCAGTTCTTC. Amino acid sequence: CSARGHEQFF.